The present TCR beta chain was sequenced within a study of blood T cells in healthy people across ages. CDR3 length: 13 residues. Germline V gene lookup returns CDR1 MDHEN and CDR2 SYDVKM. Isolation of PBMCs gave at least 7 million cells per sample. Then a second PCR, running roughly 6 to 11 cycles, was carried out with a sample-barcoded 5' primer and a J-beta primer mix. TCRdb used MiXCR to reprocess the 5' RACE reads, holding one entry per CDR3 protein. This sample has about 970,000 distinct CDR3 sequences, with roughly half found just once. The sample taken for sequencing was blood. V is TRBV28 and J is TRBJ2-7; D is possibly TRBD2 (5 bases). This receptor was taken from a woman aged 60-75 years in good health. CDR3 in DNA: TGTGCTCCTACCGGGGATAGCTCCTACGAGCAGTACTTC. Amino acid sequence: CAPTGDSSYEQYF.